These 17 T cell receptor beta chains came from one sample sequenced in a study of blood T cell repertoires in COVID-19. The repertoire was sequenced with immunoSEQ multiplex PCR; TCRdb's copy has only in-frame clones and lacks some. The table shows tens of thousands of clones, with 91% occurring only once. Sequenced: peripheral blood. The receptors here all came from a human donor with active COVID-19. The donor label of this sample is uncertain.

The rearrangement uses TRBV6-5 and TRBJ1-6; 9 positions agree with TRBD1. There are 14 residues in the CDR3. The germline gives CDR1 MNHEY, CDR2 SVGAGI. V shed 4 bases, J shed 7 bases, and the junction held 2 bases outside the gene matches. The CDR3 spells CASSSGTGNSPLHF. The DNA of the CDR3 is TGTGCCAGCAGTTCCGGGACAGGGAATTCACCCCTCCACTTT.

The chain employs TRBV3-1 (or the pseudogene TRBV3-2) and TRBJ1-6, with 8 bases aligning to TRBD1. The CDR3 is 18 residues long. Germline V gene lookup returns CDR1 LGHDT and CDR2 YNNKEL (reference sequence). J gave up 1 base and V 1 base, and 6 bases lay outside the gene matches. This CDR3 is CASSQAGQGISYNSPLHF. The CDR3 DNA follows: TGTGCCAGCAGCCAAGCTGGACAGGGAATTTCCTATAATTCACCCCTCCACTTT.

V gene TRBV4-3 combines with J gene TRBJ2-3, with TRBD2 matching over 9 bases. CDR3 length: 16 amino acids. Germline loops: CDR1 LGHNA, CDR2 YSLEER. V lost 4 bases, J lost 4 bases, and 9 bases stayed unmatched. The CDR3, as DNA: TGCGCCAGCAGCCTCATGTCCGTAGCGGGGGCAGATACGCAGTATTTT. It specifies CASSLMSVAGADTQYF.

As DNA, the CDR3 is TGTGCCAGCAGCCAGGACAGGGCGAGCTCCTATAATTCACCCCTCCACTTT. This translates into CASSQDRASSYNSPLHF. The chain uses TRBV5-8 and TRBJ1-6; 8 bases are shared with TRBD1. The CDR3 loop spans 17 amino acids. V shed 4 bases, J shed 0 bases, and the junction held 6 bases outside the gene matches. CDR1 is SGHTS and CDR2 is YDEGEE in the germline V gene.

The chain links TRBV19 to TRBJ1-2, with D unclear. Trimming shortened V by 5 bases and J by 7 bases, and 14 bases separated the two germline ends. The germline V gene encodes CDR1 LNHDA and CDR2 SQIVND (reference sequence). This CDR3 contains 13 residues. As DNA, the CDR3 is TGTGCCAGTAGTTCGCCCCGTAACGGTGGCTACACCTTC. This gives the protein CASSSPRNGGYTF.

The V call is TRBV5-6, the J call TRBJ2-3; 11 positions match TRBD2. The CDR3 consists of 15 residues. The junction had 3 bases not matched to a gene; V was cut back by 2 bases and J by 4 bases. CDR1 SGHDT and CDR2 YYEEEE come from the germline V gene. The CDR3 DNA follows: TGTGCCAGCAGCTTTATAGCGGGGGGGCCAGATACGCAGTATTTT. Amino acid sequence: CASSFIAGGPDTQYF.

V and J are TRBV13 and TRBJ2-2; 7 nucleotides agree with TRBD1. In germline, CDR1 is PRHDT, CDR2 FYEKMQ (reference sequence). This CDR3 spans 16 amino acids. Trimming removed 4 bases from V and 0 bases from J; junction bases left unmatched: 5. This CDR3 reads CASSSGTVTNTGELFF. DNA for the CDR3: TGTGCCAGCAGCTCGGGGACAGTTACGAACACCGGGGAGCTGTTTTTT.

The CDR3: CASTLRGVAEAFF. DNA of the CDR3: TGTGCCAGCACTCTTCGGGGGGTTGCTGAAGCTTTCTTT. The chain carries TRBV12-3 or TRBV12-4 and TRBJ1-1; D perhaps matches TRBD1 (5 bases). The CDR3 consists of 13 residues. The V and J ends lost 7 bases and 6 bases respectively, with 15 bases between them.

This sequence joins TRBV7-2 and TRBJ2-7; a weak D match, TRBD2 (5 bases). V was cut by 5 bases and J by 6 bases, with 14 bases left in between. Germline V CDR1 and CDR2: SGHTA, FQGNSA. This CDR3 has 13 residues. CDR3 loop: CASSPGLSREQYF. CDR3 DNA sequence: TGTGCCAGCAGCCCTGGACTGTCACGCGAGCAGTACTTC.

This clone turned up a few times. The chain combines TRBV5-1 with TRBJ1-1, with D perhaps TRBD1 (5 bases). Germline CDR1 reads SGHRS; CDR2 reads YFSETQ. The V and J ends lost 4 bases and 4 bases respectively, with 17 bases between them. This CDR3 has 15 residues. The DNA of the CDR3 is TGCGCCAGCAGCAGGGACTCAACCGGGGGCACTGAAGCTTTCTTT. It yields the protein CASSRDSTGGTEAFF.

J is TRBJ1-4 and V is TRBV12-3 or TRBV12-4; a weak D match, TRBD1 (5 bases). Trimming stripped 7 bases from V and 7 bases from J, with 13 bases between. The CDR3 contains 13 residues. CDR3 in amino acids: CASTVGGGEKLFF. CDR3 nucleotides: TGTGCCAGCACCGTCGGGGGGGGTGAAAAACTGTTTTTT.

The chain joins TRBV3-1 (or the pseudogene TRBV3-2) to TRBJ1-1; D gene unclear. CDR3 length: 13 residues. Per germline, CDR1 LGHDT and CDR2 YNNKEL (reference sequence). Trimming left V 1 base short and J 2 bases short, with 5 bases between. The DNA of the CDR3 is TGTGCCAGCAGCCAAGGACTCAACACTGAAGCTTTCTTT. Amino acid sequence: CASSQGLNTEAFF.

The V gene is TRBV15, the J gene TRBJ2-2; D unresolved. CDR3 length: 14 amino acids. V shed 0 bases and J shed 4 bases, with 6 bases lying between them. CDR1 LNHNV and CDR2 YYDKDF come from the germline V gene (reference sequence). This CDR3 is CATSRDTGTGELFF. CDR3 bases: TGTGCCACCAGCAGAGATACGGGCACCGGGGAGCTGTTTTTT.

The rearrangement joins TRBV5-1 to TRBJ2-7, with D unclear. Trimming took off 0 bases at V and 3 bases at J, with 7 bases between the two ends. The CDR3 is 13 amino acids. Germline CDR1 and CDR2: SGHRS and YFSETQ. CDR3 residues: CASSLDSLYEQYF. In DNA, the CDR3 is TGCGCCAGCAGCTTGGACTCGCTCTACGAGCAGTACTTC.

Comments on this clone: This same CDR3 is encoded by further DNA sequences in the sample. The chain joins TRBV5-5 to TRBJ2-1, with D maybe TRBD2 (6 bases). The length of the CDR3 is 15 residues. Trimming cost V 1 base and J 2 bases, with 10 bases left between them. Germline V gene data show CDR1 as SGHKS and CDR2 as YYEKEE (reference sequence). In DNA, the CDR3 is TGTGCCAGCAGCTTGTCGGGGGTAGCCTACAATGAGCAGTTCTTC. It translates to CASSLSGVAYNEQFF.

V gene TRBV3-1 (or the pseudogene TRBV3-2) combines with J gene TRBJ2-5, with a tentative D call TRBD2 (6 bases). The CDR3 contains 14 residues. Deletions cut 7 bases from V and 0 bases from J, with 12 bases between. Germline V lookup: CDR1 LGHDT, CDR2 YNNKEL (reference sequence). The CDR3 nucleotides are TGTGCCAGCACCTGGCCGGGGGACCAAGAGACCCAGTACTTC. This translates into CASTWPGDQETQYF.

V gene TRBV19 combines with J gene TRBJ2-6; D possibly corresponds to TRBD2 (5 bases). The CDR3 contains 15 residues. The germline V and J ends were trimmed by 2 bases and 1 base, with 6 bases remaining between them. Germline V gene lookup returns CDR1 LNHDA and CDR2 SQIVND (reference sequence). CDR3 sequence (DNA): TGTGCCAGTAGTATACGGGATTCTGGGGCCAACGTCCTGACTTTC. It specifies CASSIRDSGANVLTF.